This T cell receptor beta chain was observed in a study of TIL therapy for anti-PD-1-resistant metastatic lung cancer. For the study at large: Half of patients were current or former smokers. Tumors carried a median about 1.5 non-synonymous mutations per megabase.

The libraries were made with immunoSEQ v3. Data came from immunoSEQ multiplex PCR; TCRdb stores just in-frame clones and leaves some out. Of more than 55,000 clones in the sample, more than 80% were seen once. V gave up 0 bases and J gave up 5 bases, with 12 bases separating them. Per germline, CDR1 SGHDT and CDR2 YYEEEE. This CDR3 comprises 15 residues. Study-wide findings and caveats: Infused TIL clonotypes partially replaced the baseline blood repertoire, then decayed over months.

There are a few counts of this clone. What it recognizes is unknown. Time point reported: pre-treatment sample, taken before nivolumab and TIL therapy. V and J are TRBV5-6 and TRBJ1-5; D remains ambiguous. This TCR was recovered from a person aged 25-85 years with non-small cell lung cancer. Sequences were derived from blood, sampled at baseline. The CDR3 sequence is CASSLDRALDQPQHF. The CDR3 coding sequence is TGTGCCAGCAGCTTGGACCGGGCTCTTGATCAGCCCCAGCATTTT.